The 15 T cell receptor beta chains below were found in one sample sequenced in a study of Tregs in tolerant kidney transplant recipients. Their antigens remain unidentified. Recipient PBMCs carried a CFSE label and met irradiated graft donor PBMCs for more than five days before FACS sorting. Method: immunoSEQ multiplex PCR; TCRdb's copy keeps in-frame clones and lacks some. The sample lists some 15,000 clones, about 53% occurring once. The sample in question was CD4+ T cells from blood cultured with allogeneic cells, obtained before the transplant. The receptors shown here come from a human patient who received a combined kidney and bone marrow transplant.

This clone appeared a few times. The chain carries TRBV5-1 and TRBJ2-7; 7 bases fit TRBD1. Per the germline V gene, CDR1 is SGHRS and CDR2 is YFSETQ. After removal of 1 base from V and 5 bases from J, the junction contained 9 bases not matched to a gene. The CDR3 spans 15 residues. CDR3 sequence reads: CASSLSPTGPHEQYF. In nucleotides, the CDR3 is TGCGCCAGCAGCTTGTCCCCGACAGGGCCTCACGAGCAGTACTTC. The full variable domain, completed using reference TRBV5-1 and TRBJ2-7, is KAGVTQTPRYLIKTRGQQVTLSCSPISGHRSVSWYQQTPGQGLQFLFEYFSETQRNKGNFPGRFSGRQFSNSRSEMNVSTLELGDSALYLCASSLSPTGPHEQYFGPGTRLTVT.

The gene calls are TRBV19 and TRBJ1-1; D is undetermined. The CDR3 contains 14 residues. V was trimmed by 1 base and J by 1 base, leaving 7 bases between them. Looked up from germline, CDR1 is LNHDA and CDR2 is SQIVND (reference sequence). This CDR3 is CASSIVVENTEAFF. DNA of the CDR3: TGTGCCAGTAGTATAGTGGTAGAGAACACTGAAGCTTTCTTT.

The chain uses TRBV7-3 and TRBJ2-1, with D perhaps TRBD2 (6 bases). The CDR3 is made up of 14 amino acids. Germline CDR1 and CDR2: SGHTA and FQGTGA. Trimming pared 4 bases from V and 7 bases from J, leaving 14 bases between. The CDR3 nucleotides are TGTGCCAGCAGCTACCGGGACTTCCCAAATGAGCAGTTCTTC. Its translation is CASSYRDFPNEQFF. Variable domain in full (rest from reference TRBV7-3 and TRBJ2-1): GAGVSQTPSNKVTEKGKYVELRCDPISGHTALYWYRQSLGQGPEFLIYFQGTGAADDSGLPNDRFFAVRPEGSVSTLKIQRTERGDSAVYLCASSYRDFPNEQFFGPGTRLTVL.

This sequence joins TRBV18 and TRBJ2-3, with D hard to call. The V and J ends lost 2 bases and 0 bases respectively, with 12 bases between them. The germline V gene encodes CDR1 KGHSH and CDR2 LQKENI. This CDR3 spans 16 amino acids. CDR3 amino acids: CASSPNAKTSTDTQYF. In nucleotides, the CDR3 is TGTGCCAGCTCACCAAACGCGAAGACTAGCACAGATACGCAGTATTTT.

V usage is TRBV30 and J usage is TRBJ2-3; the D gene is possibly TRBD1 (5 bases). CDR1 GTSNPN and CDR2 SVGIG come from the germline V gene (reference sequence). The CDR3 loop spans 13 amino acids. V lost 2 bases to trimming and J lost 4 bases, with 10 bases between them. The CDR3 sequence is CAWSQQVADTQYF. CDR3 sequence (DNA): TGTGCCTGGAGTCAACAGGTGGCAGATACGCAGTATTTT.

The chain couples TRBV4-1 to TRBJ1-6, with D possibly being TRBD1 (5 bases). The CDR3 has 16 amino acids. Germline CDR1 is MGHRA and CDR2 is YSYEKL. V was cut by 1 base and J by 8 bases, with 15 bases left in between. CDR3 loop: CASSQVSGSGDSPLHF. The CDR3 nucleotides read TGCGCCAGCAGCCAAGTTTCGGGCTCGGGGGATTCACCCCTCCACTTT.

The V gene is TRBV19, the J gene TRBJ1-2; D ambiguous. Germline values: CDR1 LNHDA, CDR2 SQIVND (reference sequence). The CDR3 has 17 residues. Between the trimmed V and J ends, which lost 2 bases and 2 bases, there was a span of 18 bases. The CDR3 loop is CASSISLGVRTNYGYTF. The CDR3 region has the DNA TGTGCCAGTAGTATAAGCCTCGGGGTCAGGACGAACTATGGCTACACCTTC. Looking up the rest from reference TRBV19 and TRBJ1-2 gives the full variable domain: DGGITQSPKYLFRKEGQNVTLSCEQNLNHDAMYWYRQDPGQGLRLIYYSQIVNDFQKGDIAEGYSVSREKKESFPLTVTSAQKNPTAFYLCASSISLGVRTNYGYTFGSGTRLTVV.

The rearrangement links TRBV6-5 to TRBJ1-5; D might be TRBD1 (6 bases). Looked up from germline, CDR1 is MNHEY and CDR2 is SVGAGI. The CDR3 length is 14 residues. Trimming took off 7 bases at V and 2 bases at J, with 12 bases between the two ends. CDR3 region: CASKGGGGNQPQHF. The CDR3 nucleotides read TGTGCCAGCAAAGGGGGAGGGGGCAATCAGCCCCAGCATTTT.

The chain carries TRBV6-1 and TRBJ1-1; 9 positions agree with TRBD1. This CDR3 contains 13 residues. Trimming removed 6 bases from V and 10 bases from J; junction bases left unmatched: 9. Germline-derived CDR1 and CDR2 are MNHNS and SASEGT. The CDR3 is CASRSGQGRSAFF. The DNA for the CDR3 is TGTGCCAGCAGATCTGGACAGGGGAGATCAGCTTTCTTT.

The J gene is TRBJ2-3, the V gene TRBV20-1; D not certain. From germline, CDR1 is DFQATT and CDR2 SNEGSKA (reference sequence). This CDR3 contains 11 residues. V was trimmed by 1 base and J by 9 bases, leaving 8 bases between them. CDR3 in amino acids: CSARVRATQYF. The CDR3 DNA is TGCAGTGCTAGAGTCCGAGCCACGCAGTATTTT.

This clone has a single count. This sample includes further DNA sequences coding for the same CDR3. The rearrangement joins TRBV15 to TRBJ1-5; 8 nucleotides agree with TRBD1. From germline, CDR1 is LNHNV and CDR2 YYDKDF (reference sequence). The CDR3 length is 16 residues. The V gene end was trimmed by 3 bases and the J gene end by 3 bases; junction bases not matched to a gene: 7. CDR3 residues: CATSRDRDRINQPQHF. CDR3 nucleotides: TGTGCCACCAGCAGGGATCGGGACAGGATCAATCAGCCCCAGCATTTT. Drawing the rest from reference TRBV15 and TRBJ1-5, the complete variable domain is DAMVIQNPRYQVTQFGKPVTLSCSQTLNHNVMYWYQQKSSQAPKLLFHYYDKDFNNEADTPDNFQSRRPNTSFCFLDIRSPGLGDTAMYLCATSRDRDRINQPQHFGDGTRLSIL.

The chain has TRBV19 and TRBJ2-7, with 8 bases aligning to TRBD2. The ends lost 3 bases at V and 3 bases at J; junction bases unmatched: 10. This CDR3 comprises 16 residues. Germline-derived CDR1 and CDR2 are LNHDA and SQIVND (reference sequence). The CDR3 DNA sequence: TGTGCCAGTAGTATGCGCGGGGGGATAACCCTCTACGAGCAGTACTTC. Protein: CASSMRGGITLYEQYF.

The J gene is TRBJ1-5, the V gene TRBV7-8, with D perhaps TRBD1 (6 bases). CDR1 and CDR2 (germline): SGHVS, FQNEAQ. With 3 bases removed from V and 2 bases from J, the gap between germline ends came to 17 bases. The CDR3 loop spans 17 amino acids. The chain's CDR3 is CASSFGIRGRGNQPQHF. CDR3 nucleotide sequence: TGTGCCAGCAGCTTTGGGATAAGGGGGAGAGGCAATCAGCCCCAGCATTTT.

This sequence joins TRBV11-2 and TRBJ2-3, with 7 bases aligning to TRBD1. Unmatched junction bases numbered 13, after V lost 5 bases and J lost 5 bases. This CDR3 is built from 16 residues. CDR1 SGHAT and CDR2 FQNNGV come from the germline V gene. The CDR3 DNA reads TGTGCCAGCAGCCTCGACCACAGGGGTTTCCGAGATACGCAGTATTTT. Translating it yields CASSLDHRGFRDTQYF.

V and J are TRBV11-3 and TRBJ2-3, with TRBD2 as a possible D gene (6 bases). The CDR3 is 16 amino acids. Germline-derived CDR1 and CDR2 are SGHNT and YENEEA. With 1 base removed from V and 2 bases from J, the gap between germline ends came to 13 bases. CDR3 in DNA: TGTGCCAGCAGCTTAGTTGGGGGAGGATACACAGATACGCAGTATTTT. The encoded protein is CASSLVGGGYTDTQYF.